This T cell receptor (beta chain) comes out of a study of T cells in Graves' hyperthyroidism and ophthalmopathy. Study findings and constraints: Ophthalmopathy was model-predicted a median roughly 6.5 months pre-onset. Expanded thyroid clonotypes (above 0.001) were mostly also found in blood.

As regards this clonotype: Its specificity is unknown.

CDR3 size: 12 residues. Per the germline V gene, CDR1 is MDHEN and CDR2 is SYDVKM. V lost 5 bases and J 7 bases, leaving 11 bases between the germline ends. From RNA transcripts, TCR beta CDR3 regions were amplified. TCR CDR3 regions were first amplified by RT-PCR with HTBI primers. Via MiXCR, TCRdb re-called the multiplex PCR reads, giving one row per CDR3 protein. The table shows 650,000 to 700,000 distinct CDR3 sequences, with 15% to 20% occurring only once. J is TRBJ1-1 and V is TRBV28; D is possibly TRBD1 (6 bases). Material: blood. This TCR was recovered from a man in his fifties with Graves' hyperthyroidism. The CDR3, as DNA: TGTGCCAGCAGTGCCGGGACAAATGAAGCTTTCTTT. It encodes CASSAGTNEAFF. Full variable domain (rest looked up from reference TRBV28 and TRBJ1-1): DVKVTQSSRYLVKRTGEKVFLECVQDMDHENMFWYRQDPGLGLRLIYFSYDVKMKEKGDIPEGYSVSREKKERFSLILESASTNQTSMYLCASSAGTNEAFFGQGTRLTVV.